This entry describes one T cell receptor (beta chain). Its antigen is unknown. Distinct nucleotide sequences in the sample also encode this CDR3. The ViraFEST assay expanded antigen-specific CD4+ T cells with viral peptide pools before sequencing. Once cultured for approximately ten days, the cells underwent separation to obtain CD4+ T cells. Vaccinees lacked prior SARS-CoV-2 infection and tested negative for nucleocapsid antibodies. Each culture had half its medium swapped for IL-2 medium on days 3 and 7. The V end lost 3 bases, the J end lost 4 bases, and 17 bases lay between the germline ends. CDR3 length: 16 amino acids. The germline V gene encodes CDR1 MGHRA and CDR2 YSYEKL. Sequencing used immunoSEQ multiplex PCR; TCRdb keeps in-frame clones, though not all of them. The table includes over 25,000 clones, 73% detected once. These data come from a study of vaccination effects on CD4 cells after COVID-19. As for the study in general: Either the BNT162b2 or mRNA-1273 vaccine was given to participants in two doses.

Study-level points and caveats: Within healthy vaccinees, only 1 of 255 vaccine-induced clones displayed cross-reactivity with common cold coronaviruses.

The V and J genes are TRBV4-1 and TRBJ2-3, with a weak D call TRBD1 (6 bases). This receptor was identified in a human donor who received a COVID-19 vaccine. The specimen was CD4+ T cells from PBMCs cultured with HCoV-NL63 spike peptides, collected before COVID-19 vaccination. CDR3 nucleotide sequence: TGCGCCAGCAGCCACAGGGCAGGGGATTTAGCAGATACGCAGTATTTT. Translating it yields CASSHRAGDLADTQYF.